These T cell receptor beta chains were read from a single sample in a study of CD8 T cells in ankylosing spondylitis. Using its own MiXCR run on the 5' RACE reads, TCRdb lists one record per CDR3 protein. The table lists 100,000 or so distinct CDR3 sequences, roughly 8.8% of them singletons. Sequenced input: blood, either unsorted or a sorted T cell fraction (not recorded which). Receptor source: a male donor with ankylosing spondylitis. Each CDR3 is given without its conserved first and last residue. Each record gives: J gene, V gene, CDR3 protein.

TRBJ2-3 TRBV5-6 ASSYWDFGTDTQY
TRBJ2-1 TRBV25-1 ASSSPARRSNEQF
TRBJ2-7 TRBV14 ASSRGRGGYEQY
TRBJ2-4 TRBV5-1 ASSLDREGTKNIQY
TRBJ2-5 TRBV5-1 ASSFDRGRETQY
TRBJ1-1 TRBV12-3/TRBV12-4 ASSLGGPGTEAF
TRBJ1-1 TRBV12-3/TRBV12-4 ASSPTGRLMNTEAF
TRBJ2-7 TRBV27 ASSRLVGEQY
TRBJ1-1 TRBV7-9 ASSDGLYTEAF
TRBJ1-2 TRBV7-9 ASSPGGTAFYGYT
TRBJ2-3 TRBV5-1 ASSSGLAGTSTDTQY
TRBJ2-7 TRBV14 ASSQDYGPYEQY
TRBJ2-2 TRBV7-9 ASSGRDEKNTGELF
TRBJ1-2 TRBV5-1 ASSSYPEFGYGYT
TRBJ1-2 TRBV9 ASSQTGDGYT
TRBJ2-6 TRBV12-3/TRBV12-4 ASGKSLGANVLT
TRBJ1-2 TRBV9 ASSVGITGGAGNYGYT
TRBJ2-3 TRBV2 ASRERRDTQY
TRBJ1-2 TRBV20-1 SAREGGYGYT
TRBJ2-1 TRBV6-1 ASTRTSGEYNEQF
TRBJ2-2 TRBV14 ASSQGLAGLNTGELF
TRBJ2-7 TRBV4-2 ASRAGLAGTYEQY
TRBJ2-2 TRBV7-7 ASSLPPGGELF
TRBJ2-2 TRBV11-2 ASSSGGTGELF
TRBJ2-1 TRBV7-9 ASSPGVSKRNEQF
TRBJ1-2 TRBV2 ASGGGYT
TRBJ1-1 TRBV28 ASRRTVMNTEAF
TRBJ2-1 TRBV6-1 ASSESGLFSIYNEQF
TRBJ1-2 TRBV12-3/TRBV12-4 ASSLVGDSSLYGYT
TRBJ1-1 TRBV27 ASSFGLNTEAF
TRBJ1-1 TRBV18 ASSPPEGIDTEAF
TRBJ2-7 TRBV15 ATSRDPAGSNEQY
TRBJ1-2 TRBV27 ASRLTGEGHGYT
TRBJ1-1 TRBV5-1 ASSLAGLTEAF
TRBJ2-1 TRBV20-1 SAYGTNNNEQF
TRBJ2-1 TRBV9 ASSPGGTVVDEQF
TRBJ2-7 TRBV27 ASGDGTSGHEQY
TRBJ2-3 TRBV9 ASSTLTVGSTDTQY
TRBJ2-1 TRBV6-6 ASSYIGDEQF